This entry lists 27 T cell receptor beta chains sequenced from one sample in a study of blood T cell repertoires in COVID-19. Using immunoSEQ multiplex PCR, the repertoire was profiled, and TCRdb retains in-frame clones only, with some absent. Among about 160,000 clones, 84% were seen once, and the ten largest hold less than 2.5%. Source material: peripheral blood. Every receptor here comes from a man aged 65-85 years with acute or convalescent COVID-19.

The chain is built from TRBV9 and TRBJ1-3, with 7 positions matching TRBD1. Trimming took 2 bases from V and 4 from J; bases not matched to a gene: 9. The CDR3 has 16 residues. Germline V gene sequence: CDR1 SGDLS, CDR2 YYNGEE. The CDR3 here is CASSVETGSAGNTIYF. In nucleotides, the CDR3 is TGTGCCAGCAGCGTCGAGACAGGGTCGGCCGGAAACACCATATATTTT. Using reference TRBV9 and TRBJ1-3 for the parts outside the CDR3, the full variable domain is DSGVTQTPKHLITATGQRVTLRCSPRSGDLSVYWYQQSLDQGLQFLIQYYNGEERAKGNILERFSAQQFPDLHSELNLSSLELGDSALYFCASSVETGSAGNTIYFGEGSWLTVV.

This clone appeared many times. The chain employs TRBV11-2 and TRBJ2-5; 8 nucleotides align to TRBD2. The J segment lost 5 bases and the V segment lost 5 bases, leaving 7 bases of the junction unmatched. Germline values: CDR1 SGHAT, CDR2 FQNNGV. The CDR3 contains 14 residues. For the CDR3, the DNA is TGTGCCAGCAGCCGTTCAGCGGGGGAGGAGACCCAGTACTTC. It translates to CASSRSAGEETQYF. The whole variable domain, remainder taken from reference TRBV11-2 and TRBJ2-5, is EAGVAQSPRYKIIEKRQSVAFWCNPISGHATLYWYQQILGQGPKLLIQFQNNGVVDDSQLPKDRFSAERLKGVDSTLKIQPAKLEDSAVYLCASSRSAGEETQYFGPGTRLLVL.

This chain uses TRBV27 with TRBJ1-1; D is unresolved. CDR1 MNHEY and CDR2 SMNVEV come from the germline V gene (reference sequence). V lost 3 bases, J lost 1 base, and 9 bases lay in between. CDR3 length: 14 residues. The CDR3, as DNA: TGTGCCAGCAGTTTCCGGGGAAGGAACACTGAAGCTTTCTTT. This gives the protein CASSFRGRNTEAFF.

The rearrangement uses TRBV24-1 and TRBJ1-1; the D gene is possibly TRBD1 (5 bases). The CDR3 loop spans 13 amino acids. Trimming took off 9 bases at V and 2 bases at J, with 12 bases between the two ends. CDR1 KGHDR and CDR2 SFDVKD come from the germline V gene. The CDR3 nucleotides read TGTGCCACCTCTAATGACAGAAACACTGAAGCTTTCTTT. As protein: CATSNDRNTEAFF.

The genes are TRBV6-5 and TRBJ1-3, with D possibly TRBD1 on 6 matching bases. V was trimmed by 2 bases and J by 8 bases, leaving 16 bases between them. Germline V gene sequence: CDR1 MNHEY, CDR2 SVGAGI. CDR3 length: 15 residues. CDR3: CASSYGQTPTDTIYF. The CDR3 bases are TGTGCCAGCAGTTACGGACAGACCCCCACGGACACCATATATTTT.

Turning to this clone: This sample also contains other DNA sequences that code for the same CDR3. This rearrangement joins TRBV18 to TRBJ1-1; maybe TRBD1 (6 bases). V gave up 6 bases and J gave up 0 bases, with 11 bases separating them. The germline CDR1 and CDR2 sequences are KGHSH and LQKENI. There are 14 residues in the CDR3. The DNA of the CDR3 is TGTGCCAGCTCTCCGGACAGTCTGAACACTGAAGCTTTCTTT. Its protein product is CASSPDSLNTEAFF.

The chain joins TRBV11-2 to TRBJ2-7; TRBD1 matches at 8 bases. This CDR3 comprises 14 residues. Per the germline V gene, CDR1 is SGHAT and CDR2 is FQNNGV. V was pared by 4 bases and J by 3 bases, with 5 bases of the junction left unmatched. The CDR3 sequence is CASSSTGEYYEQYF. The CDR3 coding sequence is TGTGCCAGCAGCTCGACAGGGGAGTACTACGAGCAGTACTTC.

This rearrangement joins TRBV6-2 or TRBV6-3 to TRBJ2-1; possibly TRBD2 for D (5 bases). The V gene lost 2 bases and the J gene lost 4 bases, with 9 bases spanning the gap. Germline CDR1 and CDR2: MNHEY and SVGEGT. The CDR3 consists of 14 residues. The CDR3 nucleotides read TGTGCCAGCAGTTACCCGGACTTTTACAATGAGCAGTTCTTC. Its translation is CASSYPDFYNEQFF.

This clone was recorded only once. The chain links TRBV5-1 to TRBJ1-1, with D hard to call. CDR1 and CDR2 from the germline V gene are SGHRS and YFSETQ. Deletions cut 6 bases from V and 4 bases from J, with 13 bases between. The CDR3 length is 13 residues. CDR3 region: CASTPGAGTEAFF. As DNA, the CDR3 is TGCGCCAGCACGCCAGGCGCTGGCACTGAAGCTTTCTTT.

Concerning this clone itself: Other DNA sequences of this sample code for an identical CDR3. The chain has TRBV6-5 and TRBJ2-3, with D perhaps matching TRBD2 (6 bases). The CDR3 is 13 amino acids. V was shortened by 8 bases and J by 5 bases, with 14 bases between the two germline ends. Per germline, CDR1 MNHEY and CDR2 SVGAGI. This chain's CDR3 is CASGLPGVDTQYF. DNA for the CDR3: TGTGCCAGCGGCCTTCCGGGGGTAGATACGCAGTATTTT.

The CDR3 protein is CASSLAVPGNIQYF. The CDR3, as DNA: TGCGCCAGCAGCTTAGCGGTCCCTGGAAACATTCAGTACTTC. This sequence joins TRBV5-1 and TRBJ2-4, with D possibly matching TRBD2 (5 bases). The CDR3 is 14 amino acids. V lost 2 bases to trimming and J lost 6 bases, with 12 bases between them. Germline V CDR1 and CDR2: SGHRS, YFSETQ.

The V and J genes are TRBV5-6 and TRBJ2-2; D is possibly TRBD1 (6 bases). CDR1 is SGHDT, CDR2 YYEEEE, per germline. Trimming removed 4 bases from V and 0 bases from J, with 19 bases in between. The CDR3 is 18 residues long. For the CDR3, the DNA is TGTGCCAGCAGCCTAAGGCGGACAGATTCAACGAACACCGGGGAGCTGTTTTTT. Protein product: CASSLRRTDSTNTGELFF.

The CDR3 protein is CASSDRRDRVFSGANVLTF. The CDR3, as DNA: TGTGCCAGCAGCGACCGACGGGACAGGGTCTTCTCTGGGGCCAACGTCCTGACTTTC. The chain employs TRBV11-2 and TRBJ2-6, with 9 bases lining up with TRBD1. The J segment lost 0 bases and the V segment lost 5 bases, leaving 11 bases of the junction unmatched. The CDR3 consists of 19 residues. The germline V gene encodes CDR1 SGHAT and CDR2 FQNNGV.

This clone was picked up one time. This chain joins TRBV4-2 and TRBJ1-1, with 12 bases fitting TRBD1. The CDR3 is 15 residues long. Per germline, CDR1 LGHNA and CDR2 YNFKEQ. Trimming cost V 3 bases and J 4 bases; bases outside gene matches: 3. DNA of the CDR3: TGTGCCAGCAGCCAGGGGACAGGGGGCTCCACTGAAGCTTTCTTT. Translated: CASSQGTGGSTEAFF.

The chain uses TRBV6-5 and TRBJ1-4; no reliable D call. The CDR3 extends over 15 amino acids. The germline V gene has CDR1 MNHEY and CDR2 SVGAGI. The V end was cut by 6 bases, the J end by 4 bases, with 15 bases between. Here the CDR3 reads CASSQLADYNEKLFF. CDR3 nucleotide sequence: TGTGCCAGCAGCCAACTTGCCGATTATAATGAAAAACTGTTTTTT.

This clone was detected only once. The chain is built from TRBV3-1 (or the pseudogene TRBV3-2) and TRBJ2-7, with 15 nucleotides matching TRBD2. CDR1 and CDR2 (germline): LGHDT, YNNKEL (reference sequence). The CDR3 contains 16 residues. The V and J ends lost 4 bases and 7 bases, in that order; junction bases with no gene match: 8. CDR3 sequence: CASSLGLAGGPVEQYF. As DNA, the CDR3 is TGTGCCAGCAGCCTCGGACTAGCGGGAGGGCCGGTGGAGCAGTACTTC.

The rearrangement links TRBV11-2 to TRBJ2-7; TRBD2 matches 9 bases. V lost 4 bases to trimming and J lost 2 bases; unmatched junction nucleotides: 6. This CDR3 is built from 15 residues. Per the germline V gene, CDR1 is SGHAT and CDR2 is FQNNGV. The CDR3 DNA follows: TGTGCCAGCAGCTCCGGGACTAGCCTAGCCTACGAGCAGTACTTC. Translating gives CASSSGTSLAYEQYF.

The chain joins TRBV19 to TRBJ1-2; 7 positions match TRBD1. The CDR3 loop spans 13 amino acids. Germline V CDR1 and CDR2: LNHDA, SQIVND (reference sequence). V lost 5 bases, J lost 7 bases, and 7 bases stayed unmatched. CDR3 sequence reads: CASSGLTGFGYTF. CDR3 coding DNA: TGTGCCAGTAGTGGCCTGACAGGGTTTGGCTACACCTTC. Drawing the rest from reference TRBV19 and TRBJ1-2, the complete variable domain is DGGITQSPKYLFRKEGQNVTLSCEQNLNHDAMYWYRQDPGQGLRLIYYSQIVNDFQKGDIAEGYSVSREKKESFPLTVTSAQKNPTAFYLCASSGLTGFGYTFGSGTRLTVV.

This chain links TRBV2 with TRBJ1-5; D perhaps matches TRBD1 (6 bases). V was clipped by 2 bases and J by 2 bases, with 10 bases between them. The germline CDR1 and CDR2 sequences are SNHLY and FYNNEI. CDR3 length: 15 residues. CDR3 sequence: CASSEPPGGNQPQHF. CDR3 bases: TGTGCCAGCAGTGAACCCCCAGGGGGCAATCAGCCCCAGCATTTT.

The chain carries TRBV29-1 and TRBJ1-2; the D gene is possibly TRBD1 (6 bases). Germline CDR1 SQVTM, CDR2 ANQGSEA. This CDR3 contains 13 residues. V gave up 3 bases and J gave up 4 bases, with 12 bases separating them. CDR3 residues: CSVEVGAVYGYTF. CDR3 in DNA: TGCAGCGTTGAGGTGGGGGCAGTCTATGGCTACACCTTC.

The chain carries TRBV5-1 and TRBJ2-7; maybe TRBD1 (8 bases). Germline CDR1 SGHRS, CDR2 YFSETQ. This CDR3 contains 14 residues. The V and J ends lost 6 bases and 6 bases respectively, with 19 bases between them. The CDR3 reads CASTDRGGTGEQYF. The CDR3, as DNA: TGCGCCAGCACAGACAGGGGAGGGACCGGCGAGCAGTACTTC. The whole variable domain, remainder taken from reference TRBV5-1 and TRBJ2-7, is KAGVTQTPRYLIKTRGQQVTLSCSPISGHRSVSWYQQTPGQGLQFLFEYFSETQRNKGNFPGRFSGRQFSNSRSEMNVSTLELGDSALYLCASTDRGGTGEQYFGPGTRLTVT.

The CDR3 reads CASSFPLYRGQGELFF. DNA for the CDR3: TGTGCCAGCAGTTTTCCCCTCTACAGGGGGCAAGGGGAGCTGTTTTTT. The chain has TRBV28 and TRBJ2-2; 9 nucleotides line up with TRBD1. J was trimmed by 8 bases and V by 3 bases; bases with no gene match: 10. The germline CDR1 and CDR2 sequences are MDHEN and SYDVKM. The CDR3 has 16 amino acids.

The chain recombines TRBV13 with TRBJ1-2; 9 bases align to TRBD1. The CDR3 contains 16 residues. Trimming at V came to 5 bases and at J to 7 bases, leaving 14 bases not matched to a gene. The germline V gene has CDR1 PRHDT and CDR2 FYEKMQ (reference sequence). The CDR3 DNA follows: TGTGCCAGCAGCAACAGTGCGGGACAGGGATCAGGTGGCTACACCTTC. Protein: CASSNSAGQGSGGYTF. The full variable domain, with the rest looked up from reference TRBV13 and TRBJ1-2, is AAGVIQSPRHLIKEKRETATLKCYPIPRHDTVYWYQQGPGQDPQFLISFYEKMQSDKGSIPDRFSAQQFSDYHSELNMSSLELGDSALYFCASSNSAGQGSGGYTFGSGTRLTVV.

The chain couples TRBV6-2 or TRBV6-3 to TRBJ1-6; D not resolved. V lost 5 bases, J lost 9 bases, and 11 bases lay in between. CDR3 length: 13 amino acids. CDR1 is MNHEY, CDR2 SVGEGT, per germline. The CDR3 nucleotides are TGTGCCAGCAGTCAACGCGGCGTTTCACCCCTCCACTTT. It is translated as CASSQRGVSPLHF.

The chain links TRBV7-8 to TRBJ2-2; 11 nucleotides match TRBD1. The CDR3 sequence is 17 residues long. Losses at the gene ends were 0 bases for V and 5 bases for J; bases not matched to a gene: 5. Germline V gives CDR1 SGHVS, CDR2 FQNEAQ. CDR3 nucleotide sequence: TGTGCCAGCAGCTTAGCTGCCGGGACAGGGGGTACCGGGGAGCTGTTTTTT. Translation gives CASSLAAGTGGTGELFF.

J is TRBJ1-2 and V is TRBV30, with 7 bases aligning to TRBD1. V lost 5 bases, J lost 4 bases, and 10 bases stayed unmatched. Germline V gives CDR1 GTSNPN, CDR2 SVGIG (reference sequence). This CDR3 contains 14 residues. CDR3 sequence (DNA): TGTGCCTGGGTCCCCCCAGGGGGAGTCTATGGCTACACCTTC. Protein product: CAWVPPGGVYGYTF.

This clone was detected a few times. J is TRBJ1-1 and V is TRBV25-1, with TRBD1 as a possible D gene (6 bases). Trimming cost V 6 bases and J 1 base, with 15 bases left between them. Germline V lookup: CDR1 MGHDK, CDR2 SYGVNS. The CDR3 consists of 15 residues. The CDR3 spells CASRPAGGQNTEAFF. The CDR3 nucleotides read TGTGCCAGCAGACCCGCGGGGGGACAGAACACTGAAGCTTTCTTT.